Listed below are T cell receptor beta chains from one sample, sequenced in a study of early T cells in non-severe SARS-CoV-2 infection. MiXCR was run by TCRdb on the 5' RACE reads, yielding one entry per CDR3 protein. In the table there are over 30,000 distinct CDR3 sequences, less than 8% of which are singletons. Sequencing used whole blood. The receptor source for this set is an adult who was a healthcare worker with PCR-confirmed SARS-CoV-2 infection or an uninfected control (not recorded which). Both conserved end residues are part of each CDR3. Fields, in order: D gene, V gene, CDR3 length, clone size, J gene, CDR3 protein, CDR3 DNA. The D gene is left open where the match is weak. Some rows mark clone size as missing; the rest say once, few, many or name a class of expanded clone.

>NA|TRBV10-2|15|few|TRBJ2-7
CASSDPQGISYEQYF
TGCGCCAGCAGTGATCCCCAGGGGATCTCCTACGAGCAGTACTTC
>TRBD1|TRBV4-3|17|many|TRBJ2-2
CASSQAHTGVNTGELFF
TGCGCCAGCAGCCAAGCTCACACAGGGGTGAACACCGGGGAGCTGTTTTTT
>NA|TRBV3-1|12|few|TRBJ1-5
CASSQWGQPQHF
TGTGCCAGCAGCCAGTGGGGGCAGCCCCAGCATTTT
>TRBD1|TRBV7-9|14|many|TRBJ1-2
CASSLLDRDYGYTF
TGTGCCAGCAGCTTGTTAGACAGGGACTATGGCTACACCTTC
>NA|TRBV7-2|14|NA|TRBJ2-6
CASSLVSGANVLTF
TGTGCCAGCAGCTTAGTTTCTGGGGCCAACGTCCTGACTTTC
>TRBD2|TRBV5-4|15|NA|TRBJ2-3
CASTSGGGMPDTQYF
TGTGCCAGCACCAGCGGGGGGGGTATGCCGGATACGCAGTATTTT
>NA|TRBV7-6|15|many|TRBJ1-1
CASSLVMRGDTEAFF
TGTGCCAGCAGCTTAGTAATGAGGGGCGACACTGAAGCTTTCTTT
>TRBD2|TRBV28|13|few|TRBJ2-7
CAAGVAGEVEQYF
TGTGCCGCGGGGGTAGCGGGGGAAGTCGAGCAGTACTTC
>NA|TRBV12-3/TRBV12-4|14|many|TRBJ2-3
CASNLGGITDTQYF
TGTGCCAGCAACCTAGGAGGGATCACAGATACGCAGTATTTT
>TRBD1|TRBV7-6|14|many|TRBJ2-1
CASSPHLTGNEQFF
TGTGCCAGCAGCCCGCACCTGACAGGGAATGAGCAGTTCTTC
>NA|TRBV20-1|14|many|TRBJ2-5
CSGSQASEWETQYF
TGCAGTGGTTCCCAGGCTAGCGAGTGGGAGACCCAGTACTTC
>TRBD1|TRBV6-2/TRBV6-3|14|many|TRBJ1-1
CASSGRQGNTEAFF
TGTGCCAGCAGTGGAAGACAGGGGAACACTGAAGCTTTCTTT
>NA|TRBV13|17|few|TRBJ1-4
CASSLGASGRENEKLFF
TGTGCCAGCAGCTTAGGGGCCTCGGGGCGGGAGAATGAAAAACTGTTTTTT
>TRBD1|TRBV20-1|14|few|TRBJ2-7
CSAAPPGQGVEQYF
TGCAGTGCGGCCCCCCCGGGACAGGGGGTCGAGCAGTACTTC
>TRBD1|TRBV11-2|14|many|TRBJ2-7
CASSLGDSYYEQYF
TGTGCCAGCAGCTTAGGGGACAGTTACTACGAGCAGTACTTC
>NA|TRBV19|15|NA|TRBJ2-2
CASKPYEGNTGELFF
TGTGCCAGTAAACCCTACGAGGGGAACACCGGGGAGCTGTTTTTT
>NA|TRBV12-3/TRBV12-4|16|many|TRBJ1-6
CASSLAASSYNSPLHF
TGTGCCAGCAGTTTAGCGGCCAGCTCCTATAATTCACCCCTCCACTTT
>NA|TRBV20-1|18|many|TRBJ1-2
CSARVQLGGFPFNYGYTF
TGCAGTGCTAGGGTTCAACTAGGGGGATTCCCCTTCAACTATGGCTACACCTTC
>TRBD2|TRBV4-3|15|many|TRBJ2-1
CASSQESGGVSEQFF
TGCGCCAGCAGCCAAGAGAGCGGGGGGGTCAGTGAGCAGTTCTTC
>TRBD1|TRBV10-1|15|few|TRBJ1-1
CASSESYRGRTEAFF
TGCGCCAGCAGTGAGTCATACAGGGGAAGGACTGAAGCTTTCTTT
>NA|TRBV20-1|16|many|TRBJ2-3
CSATTRDFSSTDTQYF
TGCAGTGCCACGACCAGGGACTTCTCTAGCACAGATACGCAGTATTTT
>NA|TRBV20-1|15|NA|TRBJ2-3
CSARKRAASTDTQYF
TGCAGTGCTAGGAAGAGGGCAGCGTCAACAGATACGCAGTATTTT
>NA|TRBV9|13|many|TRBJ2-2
CASTPRNTGELFF
TGTGCCAGCACCCCGAGGAACACCGGGGAGCTGTTTTTT
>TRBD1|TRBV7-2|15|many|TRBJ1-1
CASSLAGGSGTEAFF
TGTGCCAGCAGTTTAGCAGGGGGATCAGGCACTGAAGCTTTCTTT
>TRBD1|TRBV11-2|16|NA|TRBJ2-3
CASSLEGTALTDTQYF
TGTGCCAGCAGCTTAGAAGGGACAGCCCTCACAGATACGCAGTATTTT
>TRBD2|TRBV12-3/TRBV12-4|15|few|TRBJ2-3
CASSLDSGGADTQYF
TGTGCCAGCAGTTTAGATAGCGGGGGGGCAGATACGCAGTATTTT
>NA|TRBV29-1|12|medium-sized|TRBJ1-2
CSVESSPYGYTF
TGCAGCGTTGAGAGCAGCCCCTATGGCTACACCTTC